This TCR beta chain is from a study of OX40 agonist ivuxolimab in advanced cancers. Findings and limits, study-wide: Dosing at 0.1 to 3.0 mg/kg was accompanied by clonal expansion of CD4+ and CD8+ blood T cells by week 6.

Clones were sequenced by immunoSEQ multiplex PCR, and TCRdb holds only the in-frame ones, with some missing. The repertoire has some 98,000 clones, approximately 83% of them found once; the top ten carry roughly 1.5%. V was pared by 5 bases and J by 9 bases, with 16 bases between. From germline, CDR1 is SGHTA and CDR2 FQGNSA. CDR3 length: 13 amino acids. On this clone itself: The antigen remains undetermined.

The V gene is TRBV7-2, the J gene TRBJ2-5; D is unresolved. The TCR comes from an adult with an advanced solid tumor such as melanoma, head and neck, liver or kidney cancer. The starting material was CD4+ or CD8+ T cells sorted from blood, obtained in a trial of the OX40 agonist ivuxolimab. The CDR3 DNA sequence: TGTGCCAGCAGCCTCCACCTCAGAGTTCCCCAGTACTTC. Its translation: CASSLHLRVPQYF.